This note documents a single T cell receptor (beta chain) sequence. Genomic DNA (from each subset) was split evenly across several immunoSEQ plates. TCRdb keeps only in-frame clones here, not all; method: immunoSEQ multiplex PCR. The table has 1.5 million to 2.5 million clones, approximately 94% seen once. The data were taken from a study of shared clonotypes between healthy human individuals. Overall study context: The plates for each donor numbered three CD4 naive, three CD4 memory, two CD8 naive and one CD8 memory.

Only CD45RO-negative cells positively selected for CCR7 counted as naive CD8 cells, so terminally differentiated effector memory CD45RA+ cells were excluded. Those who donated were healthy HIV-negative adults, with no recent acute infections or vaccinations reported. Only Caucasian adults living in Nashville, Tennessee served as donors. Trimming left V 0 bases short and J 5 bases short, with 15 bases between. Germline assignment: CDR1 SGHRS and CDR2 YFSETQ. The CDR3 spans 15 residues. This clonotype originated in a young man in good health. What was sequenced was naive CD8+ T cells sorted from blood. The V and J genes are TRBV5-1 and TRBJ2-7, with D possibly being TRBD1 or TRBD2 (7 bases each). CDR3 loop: CASSLAAGGADEQYF. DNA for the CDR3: TGCGCCAGCAGCTTGGCCGCAGGGGGGGCCGACGAGCAGTACTTC.